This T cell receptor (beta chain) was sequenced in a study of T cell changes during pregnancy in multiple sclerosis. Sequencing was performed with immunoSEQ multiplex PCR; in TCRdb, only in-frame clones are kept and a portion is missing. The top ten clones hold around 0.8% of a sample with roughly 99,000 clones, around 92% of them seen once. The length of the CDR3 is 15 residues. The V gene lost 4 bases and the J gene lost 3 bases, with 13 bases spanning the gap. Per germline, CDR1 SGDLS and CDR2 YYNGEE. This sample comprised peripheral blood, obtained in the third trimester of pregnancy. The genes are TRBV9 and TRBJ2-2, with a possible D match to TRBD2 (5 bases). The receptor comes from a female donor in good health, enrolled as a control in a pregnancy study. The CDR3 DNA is TGTGCCAGCAGCTCGAGGACGAGGGACACCGGGGAGCTGTTTTTT. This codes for CASSSRTRDTGELFF.